These 17 T cell receptor beta chains came from one sample sequenced in a study of T cells after yellow fever vaccination. One entry per CDR3 protein results from TCRdb running MiXCR on the 5' RACE reads. The sample gives about 120,000 distinct CDR3 sequences, roughly 6.8% of which show up once; over 2.5% is in the top ten. The sequencing used CD4+ T cells sorted from PBMCs, collected roughly 46 days after the first yellow fever vaccination. Receptors originate from a man aged 18 to 30 who received the YFV17D yellow fever vaccine.

The chain combines TRBV11-1 with TRBJ2-7, with D maybe TRBD2 (5 bases). CDR1 is SGHAT, CDR2 FQDESV, per germline (reference sequence). The CDR3 spans 20 residues. Deletions cut 7 bases from V and 4 bases from J, with 35 bases between. The DNA for the CDR3 is TGTGCCAGCACTCTCGACCTCCGCGGTGGCCGGGGTGGACCCTCTTACGAGCAGTACTTC. As protein: CASTLDLRGGRGGPSYEQYF. The complete variable domain, with remaining parts taken from reference TRBV11-1 and TRBJ2-7, reads EAEVAQSPRYKITEKSQAVAFWCDPISGHATLYWYRQILGQGPELLVQFQDESVVDDSQLPKDRFSAERLKGVDSTLKIQPAELGDSAMYLCASTLDLRGGRGGPSYEQYFGPGTRLTVT.

The sample holds many counts of this clonotype. This chain connects TRBV28 to TRBJ1-6, with D possibly TRBD1 on 6 matching bases. The CDR3 is 14 residues long. Germline assignment: CDR1 MDHEN and CDR2 SYDVKM. Between the trimmed V and J ends, which lost 5 bases and 8 bases, there was a span of 13 bases. CDR3 in DNA: TGTGCCAGCAGTCCCGCAGGGGCCCATTCACCCCTCCACTTT. This sequence encodes CASSPAGAHSPLHF.

This clonotype is a singleton in its sample. V is TRBV11-2 and J is TRBJ2-1; D is unresolved. Per germline, CDR1 SGHAT and CDR2 FQNNGV. The ends were cut back, 8 bases at V and 2 bases at J, with 16 bases in the middle. The CDR3 has 15 amino acids. The CDR3 DNA follows: TGTGCCAGCGGCTCGGTCCTATTGACCTACAATGAGCAGTTCTTC. It encodes CASGSVLLTYNEQFF.

This clonotype was counted ten times or more. J is TRBJ2-7 and V is TRBV21-1; the DNA was not compared with TRBD1, the D call given in the table. TRBV21-1 is a recognized pseudogene. The CDR3 has 13 residues. CDR3 sequence reads: CASLQGAFDEQYV. Here the CDR3 DNA reads TGTGCCAGCTTACAGGGGGCTTTCGACGAGCAGTACGTC.

This clonotype was seen repeatedly, ten times or more. The chain is built from TRBV27 and TRBJ2-3; D could derive from TRBD1 or TRBD2 (5 bases each). The length of the CDR3 is 15 residues. CDR1 is MNHEY, CDR2 SMNVEV, per germline (reference sequence). V lost 7 bases, J lost 6 bases, and 20 bases lay in between. The CDR3 here is CASTSSRGARDTQYF. The CDR3 coding sequence is TGTGCCAGCACTAGTTCCCGAGGGGCGCGGGATACGCAGTATTTT.

The genes are TRBV5-1 and TRBJ2-3; TRBD1 aligns across 8 bases. The length of the CDR3 is 15 residues. Germline V gene lookup returns CDR1 SGHRS and CDR2 YFSETQ. Trimming took 0 bases from V and 4 from J; bases not matched to a gene: 4. CDR3 DNA: TGCGCCAGCAGCTTGGGGACAGGGCGAGCAGATACGCAGTATTTT. It translates to CASSLGTGRADTQYF. The variable domain in full, completed from reference TRBV5-1 and TRBJ2-3, reads KAGVTQTPRYLIKTRGQQVTLSCSPISGHRSVSWYQQTPGQGLQFLFEYFSETQRNKGNFPGRFSGRQFSNSRSEMNVSTLELGDSALYLCASSLGTGRADTQYFGPGTRLTVL.

This clonotype came up many times. The chain carries TRBV5-1 and TRBJ1-5; 9 bases match TRBD1. Germline assignment: CDR1 SGHRS and CDR2 YFSETQ. This CDR3 is 16 amino acids long. After removal of 0 bases from V and 0 bases from J, the junction contained 1 base not matched to a gene. The CDR3 DNA is TGCGCCAGCAGCTTGGGACAGGGGGGTAGCAATCAGCCCCAGCATTTT. Translation: CASSLGQGGSNQPQHF. Full variable domain (missing parts from reference TRBV5-1 and TRBJ1-5): KAGVTQTPRYLIKTRGQQVTLSCSPISGHRSVSWYQQTPGQGLQFLFEYFSETQRNKGNFPGRFSGRQFSNSRSEMNVSTLELGDSALYLCASSLGQGGSNQPQHFGDGTRLSIL.

Many counts were recorded for this clonotype. This chain links TRBV5-1 with TRBJ2-2; D might be TRBD2 (7 bases). The germline V and J ends were trimmed by 4 bases and 1 base, with 11 bases remaining between them. Germline V gene lookup returns CDR1 SGHRS and CDR2 YFSETQ. CDR3 size: 15 residues. The CDR3 DNA follows: TGCGCCAGCAGCCTCGGGGGGCGGAACACCGGGGAGCTGTTTTTT. As protein: CASSLGGRNTGELFF. The full variable domain, rest sourced from reference TRBV5-1 and TRBJ2-2, is KAGVTQTPRYLIKTRGQQVTLSCSPISGHRSVSWYQQTPGQGLQFLFEYFSETQRNKGNFPGRFSGRQFSNSRSEMNVSTLELGDSALYLCASSLGGRNTGELFFGEGSRLTVL.

This clonotype was picked up many times. The V call is TRBV4-2, the J call TRBJ2-7, with D tentatively TRBD1 (8 bases). V shed 4 bases and J shed 3 bases, with 16 bases lying between them. Germline V gene data show CDR1 as LGHNA and CDR2 as YNFKEQ. CDR3 length: 15 residues. The CDR3, as DNA: TGTGCCAGCAGCCTACAGGGGGGGGGAGTCTACGAGCAGTACTTC. As protein: CASSLQGGGVYEQYF.

This clonotype was recorded at least ten times. CDR3 nucleotide sequence: TGTGCCAGCAGCGTCAGCTACGAGCAGTACTTC. Translated, it gives CASSVSYEQYF. V gene TRBV7-9 combines with J gene TRBJ2-7; D call uncertain. V shed 5 bases and J shed 3 bases, with 5 bases lying between them. CDR1 is SEHNR and CDR2 is FQNEAQ in the germline V gene (reference sequence). The CDR3 consists of 11 residues.

This clonotype appeared many times. The V gene is TRBV12-3 or TRBV12-4, the J gene TRBJ2-1; the D is unclear. The CDR3 extends over 11 amino acids. Deletions cut 8 bases from V and 3 bases from J, with 5 bases between. The CDR3 nucleotides read TGTGCCAGCGGCTTCTACAATGAGCAGTTCTTC. Its translation is CASGFYNEQFF.

This clonotype was picked up many times. The chain links TRBV7-2 to TRBJ2-3, with 7 bases lining up with TRBD2. V dropped 5 bases and J dropped 2; count of bases not matched to a gene: 7. Per germline, CDR1 SGHTA and CDR2 FQGNSA. The CDR3 spans 15 residues. The CDR3 region is CASSGPGGYTDTQYF. The CDR3 DNA follows: TGTGCCAGCAGCGGGCCGGGGGGATACACAGATACGCAGTATTTT.

The chain has TRBV5-4 and TRBJ2-6, with D possibly matching TRBD1 (6 bases). Trimming shortened V by 0 bases and J by 0 bases, and 10 bases separated the two germline ends. The CDR3 spans 17 residues. Per germline, CDR1 SGHNT and CDR2 YYREEE (reference sequence). In DNA, the CDR3 is TGTGCCAGCAGCTTGGGACAGGCTAGCTCTGGGGCCAACGTCCTGACTTTC. As protein: CASSLGQASSGANVLTF.

The chain is built from TRBV7-8 and TRBJ1-4; D ambiguous. V was cut by 5 bases and J by 0 bases, with 13 bases left in between. Germline V gives CDR1 SGHVS, CDR2 FQNEAQ. The CDR3 is 16 amino acids. The CDR3: CASSVGRLATNEKLFF. CDR3 coding DNA: TGTGCCAGCAGCGTCGGACGGCTCGCAACTAATGAAAAACTGTTTTTT.

This clonotype showed up many times. The chain is built from TRBV7-2 and TRBJ2-5, with 10 positions matching TRBD2. Looked up from germline, CDR1 is SGHTA and CDR2 is FQGNSA. J gave up 2 bases and V 4 bases, and 4 bases lay outside the gene matches. This CDR3 contains 15 residues. The CDR3 sequence: CASSSTSGPQETQYF. The DNA for the CDR3 is TGTGCCAGCAGCTCGACTAGCGGGCCACAAGAGACCCAGTACTTC. The complete variable domain, with remaining parts taken from reference TRBV7-2 and TRBJ2-5, reads GAGVSQSPSNKVTEKGKDVELRCDPISGHTALYWYRQSLGQGLEFLIYFQGNSAPDKSGLPSDRFSAERTGGSVSTLTIQRTQQEDSAVYLCASSSTSGPQETQYFGPGTRLLVL.

This clonotype was recorded a few times. The J gene is TRBJ2-5, the V gene TRBV7-3, with a weak D call TRBD1 (6 bases). Trimming shortened V by 3 bases and J by 5 bases, and 13 bases separated the two germline ends. Germline V gene data show CDR1 as SGHTA and CDR2 as FQGTGA. The CDR3 contains 14 residues. The CDR3 region has the DNA TGTGCCAGCAGCTTGAATGGGGGCTTGGAGACCCAGTACTTC. Translating gives CASSLNGGLETQYF.

The V gene is TRBV27, the J gene TRBJ2-2; 7 nucleotides line up with TRBD1. This CDR3 comprises 14 residues. From germline, CDR1 is MNHEY and CDR2 SMNVEV (reference sequence). With 4 bases clipped from V and 7 bases from J, the junction kept 6 bases outside the gene matches. The CDR3 DNA follows: TGTGCCAGCAGTTCCGACAGGGCTAGCGGGGAGCTGTTTTTT. This codes for CASSSDRASGELFF.